Below are 8 T cell receptor beta chains sequenced from a single sample in a study of T cells expressing NK-cell markers. TCRdb reprocessed the 5' RACE reads and stores each CDR3 protein as one record, lacking DNA. The sample totals around 550,000 distinct CDR3 sequences. The material sequenced was blood T cells: a sorted CD56 or NKG2C T cell subset, CD4+ or CD8+ T cells, or bulk PBMC T cells (not recorded which). The receptors here all came from a man aged 18 to 30 in good health.

The V and J genes are TRBV3-1 and TRBJ2-5; TCRdb selects TRBD1, and the lack of DNA leaves this call unchecked. This CDR3 spans 16 amino acids. Germline V gives CDR1 LGHDT, CDR2 YNNKEL (reference sequence). The CDR3 spells CASSQVTGTAQETQYF.

The CDR3 sequence is CASAIGGNTEAFF. The V call is TRBV19, the J call TRBJ1-1; absent DNA, TCRdb's TRBD1 call cannot be checked. CDR3 size: 13 residues. Germline V CDR1 and CDR2: LNHDA, SQIVND (reference sequence). The variable domain in full, with the rest retrieved from reference TRBV19 and TRBJ1-1, is DGGITQSPKYLFRKEGQNVTLSCEQNLNHDAMYWYRQDPGQGLRLIYYSQIVNDFQKGDIAEGYSVSREKKESFPLTVTSAQKNPTAFYLCASAIGGNTEAFFGQGTRLTVV.

The V gene is TRBV5-1, the J gene TRBJ1-1; TCRdb outputs TRBD1, but without DNA this stays unchecked. This CDR3 has 17 amino acids. Per the germline V gene, CDR1 is SGHRS and CDR2 is YFSETQ. Here the CDR3 reads CASSFYASTGVNTEAFF.

The chain couples TRBV6-1 to TRBJ1-5; no DNA is available, so the TRBD1 call from TCRdb remains unchecked. This CDR3 has 16 amino acids. Germline V CDR1 and CDR2: MNHNS, SASEGT. Here the CDR3 reads CASSELGQGSNQPQHF.

The chain uses TRBV24-1 and TRBJ2-2. The V gene's germline CDR1 is KGHDR and CDR2 SFDVKD. The CDR3 loop spans 19 amino acids. CDR3 residues: CATSDLRLGERTHTGELFF.

V and J are TRBV10-3 and TRBJ2-1; TCRdb's D gene call, TRBD2, goes unchecked for lack of DNA. CDR3 size: 15 residues. Germline values: CDR1 ENHRY, CDR2 SYGVKD. This CDR3 is CAISGVEGQLGEQFF.

This chain links TRBV12-3 or TRBV12-4 with TRBJ1-4; TCRdb outputs TRBD1, but without DNA this stays unchecked. The CDR3 has 16 residues. The CDR3 spells CASSRMIQGQNEKLFF.

This chain's CDR3 is CASTGAALANTEAFF. The chain recombines TRBV5-1 with TRBJ1-1; TCRdb indicates TRBD1, and absent DNA this call remains unverified. This CDR3 is built from 15 residues. CDR1 SGHRS and CDR2 YFSETQ come from the germline V gene.